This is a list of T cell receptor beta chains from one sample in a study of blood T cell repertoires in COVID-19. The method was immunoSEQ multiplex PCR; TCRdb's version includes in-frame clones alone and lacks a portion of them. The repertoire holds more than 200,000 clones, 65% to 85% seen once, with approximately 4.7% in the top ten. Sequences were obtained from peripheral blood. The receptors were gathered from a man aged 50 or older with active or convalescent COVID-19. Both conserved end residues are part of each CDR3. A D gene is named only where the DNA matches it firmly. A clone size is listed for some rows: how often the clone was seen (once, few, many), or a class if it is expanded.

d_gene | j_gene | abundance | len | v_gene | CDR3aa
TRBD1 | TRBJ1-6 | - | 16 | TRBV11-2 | CASSSRRQGPNSPLHF
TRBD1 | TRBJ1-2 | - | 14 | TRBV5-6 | CASSGRGRAYGYTF
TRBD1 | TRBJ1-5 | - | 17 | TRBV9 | CASSVEHRTGDNQPQHF
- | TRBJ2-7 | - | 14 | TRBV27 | CASSLRGFGYEQYF
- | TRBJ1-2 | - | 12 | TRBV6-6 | CASSSEGYGYTF
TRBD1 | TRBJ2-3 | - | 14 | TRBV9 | CASSVVQGANTQYF
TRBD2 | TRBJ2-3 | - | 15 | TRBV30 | CAWSVREGRQDTQYF
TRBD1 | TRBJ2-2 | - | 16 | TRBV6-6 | CASSYPGQGNTGELFF
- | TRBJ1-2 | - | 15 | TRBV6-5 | CASSYSKTGSAGYTF
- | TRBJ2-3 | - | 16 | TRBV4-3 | CASSQVGGGAGDTQYF
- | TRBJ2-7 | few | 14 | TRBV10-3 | CAISESGPRGEQYF
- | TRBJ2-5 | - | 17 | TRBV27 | CASSLPRDTHWKETQYF
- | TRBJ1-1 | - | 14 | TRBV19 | CASMEGIMNTEAFF
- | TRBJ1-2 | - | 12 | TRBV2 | CASSGGSPGYTF
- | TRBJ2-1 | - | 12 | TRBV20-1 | CSASRGYNEQFF
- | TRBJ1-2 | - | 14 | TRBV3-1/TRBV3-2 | CASSQEEGLYGYTF
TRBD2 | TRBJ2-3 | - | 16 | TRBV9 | CASSVGTTSSTDTQYF
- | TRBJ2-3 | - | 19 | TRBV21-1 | CASLNGLAGGRRHTDTQYF
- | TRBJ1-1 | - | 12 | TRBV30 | CAWSRGGTEAFF
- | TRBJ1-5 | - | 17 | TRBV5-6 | CASSLGSRGGSNQPQHF
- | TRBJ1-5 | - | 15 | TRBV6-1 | CASSELGISNQPQHF
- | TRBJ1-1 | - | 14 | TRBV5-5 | CASSLAAGNTEAFF